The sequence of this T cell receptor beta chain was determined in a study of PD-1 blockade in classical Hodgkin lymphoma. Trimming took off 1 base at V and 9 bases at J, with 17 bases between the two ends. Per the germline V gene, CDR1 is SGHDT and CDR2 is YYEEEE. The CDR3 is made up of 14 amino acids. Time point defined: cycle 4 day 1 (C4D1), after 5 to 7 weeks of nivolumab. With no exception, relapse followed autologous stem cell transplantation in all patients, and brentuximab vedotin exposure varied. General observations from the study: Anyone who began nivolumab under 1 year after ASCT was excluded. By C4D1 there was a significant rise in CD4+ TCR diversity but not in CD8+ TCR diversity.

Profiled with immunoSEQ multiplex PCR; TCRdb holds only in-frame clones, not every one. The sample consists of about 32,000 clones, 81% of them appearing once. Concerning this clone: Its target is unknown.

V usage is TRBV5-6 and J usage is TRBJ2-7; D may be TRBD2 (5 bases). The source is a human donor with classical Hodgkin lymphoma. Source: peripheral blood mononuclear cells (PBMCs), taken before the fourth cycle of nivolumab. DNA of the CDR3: TGTGCCAGCAGCTTGATCGCGAGAATCCGGGGGCAGTACGTC. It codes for CASSLIARIRGQYV.